This T cell receptor beta chain came from a study of blood T cell repertoires in COVID-19. Study summary: Donors in the United States, Italy and Spain gave samples during acute or convalescent COVID-19. Nucleic acid was either cDNA or gDNA, and it came from T cells, B-cell-depleted T cells, or PBMCs.

Study processing details: Quantification of nucleated cells was approximated via reference gene primer amplification. Clones were sequenced by immunoSEQ multiplex PCR, and TCRdb holds only the in-frame ones, with some missing. D and trimming come from the DNA, and the V and J calls and clone size come from that table. Of 60,000 to 75,000 clones listed, roughly 91% are singletons. One Seattle source followed patients from active infection through their disease course. V was pared by 6 bases and J by 3 bases, with 9 bases between. CDR3 length equals 13 residues. The chain links TRBV12-3 or TRBV12-4 to TRBJ1-5, with unresolved D. Sequencing was performed on peripheral blood. This TCR derives from a man aged 40-49 years with COVID-19, enrolled during active disease. This CDR3 is CASSLSNNQPQHF. The CDR3 DNA sequence: TGTGCCAGCAGCCTTAGTAACAATCAGCCCCAGCATTTT.